This paragraph reports one T cell receptor beta chain. No antigen is known for it. The table came from immunoSEQ multiplex PCR; TCRdb's copy has only in-frame clones and leaves some out. This table has 65,000 to 85,000 clones, more than 90% appearing once. The sample is drawn from a study of T cell responses to AZD1222 COVID-19 vaccine. Germline V gives CDR1 SEHNR, CDR2 FQNEAQ (reference sequence). The CDR3 consists of 14 residues. Between the trimmed V and J ends, which lost 6 bases and 5 bases, there was a span of 16 bases. The study, taken as a whole, reports: Among spike-specific TCRs, nearly half reportedly target unmutated variant regions. Clonal diversity was possibly underestimated, and white British individuals and females predominated among donors. Across the whole spike, CD4 TCRs peaked at regions 160-218 and 743-854.

This specimen was peripheral blood, taken on day 0 of AZD1222 vaccination. The receptor was derived from an adult in good health. The gene calls are TRBV7-9 and TRBJ1-1; D possibly corresponds to TRBD1 (5 bases). The CDR3 DNA reads as TGTGCCAGCAGGGGGGTCAAAGGGTGGACTGAAGCTTTCTTT. Protein product: CASRGVKGWTEAFF.